The rows below give T cell receptor beta chains drawn from one sample of a study of shared clonotypes between healthy human individuals. The table came from immunoSEQ multiplex PCR; TCRdb's copy has only in-frame clones and leaves some out. The sample has some 2,500,000 clones; 80% to 95% are singletons. Specimen: naive CD4+ T cells from PBMCs. These receptor sequences come from a man aged 18 to 30 in good health. Some clones in this sample may be carry-over from other donors' samples. Both conserved end residues are part of each CDR3. The order of the fields is J gene, D gene, V gene, CDR3 protein, CDR3 DNA. D genes are given only for firm matches.

j_gene: TRBJ1-1
d_gene: TRBD1
v_gene: TRBV18
CDR3aa: CASSLGQALNTEAFF
CDR3nt: TGTGCCAGCTCCCTCGGACAGGCGCTGAACACTGAAGCTTTCTTT

j_gene: TRBJ2-7
d_gene: TRBD2
v_gene: TRBV5-1
CDR3aa: CASSLDAGGVYEQYF
CDR3nt: TGCGCCAGCAGCTTGGATGCGGGAGGGGTATACGAGCAGTACTTC

j_gene: TRBJ1-4
d_gene: -
v_gene: TRBV5-1
CDR3aa: CASSFRGEDEKLFF
CDR3nt: TGCGCCAGCAGCTTCCGCGGGGAAGATGAAAAACTGTTTTTT

j_gene: TRBJ2-5
d_gene: -
v_gene: TRBV4-3
CDR3aa: CASSQGQGLGTQYF
CDR3nt: TGCGCCAGCAGCCAAGGGCAGGGGTTAGGGACCCAGTACTTC

j_gene: TRBJ2-7
d_gene: -
v_gene: TRBV5-1
CDR3aa: CASSLTAGPQGQYF
CDR3nt: TGCGCCAGCAGCTTGACAGCCGGTCCCCAAGGGCAGTACTTC

j_gene: TRBJ1-4
d_gene: TRBD1
v_gene: TRBV5-1
CDR3aa: CASSSNQQGGLEKLFF
CDR3nt: TGCGCCAGCAGCTCGAACCAACAGGGGGGATTGGAAAAACTGTTTTTT

j_gene: TRBJ1-4
d_gene: TRBD1
v_gene: TRBV5-6
CDR3aa: CASSHATGEKWEKLFF
CDR3nt: TGTGCCAGCAGTCATGCTACAGGGGAAAAATGGGAAAAACTGTTTTTT

j_gene: TRBJ2-7
d_gene: -
v_gene: TRBV11-3
CDR3aa: CASSLGLSGHEQYF
CDR3nt: TGTGCCAGCAGCTTAGGCCTCTCGGGCCACGAGCAGTACTTC

j_gene: TRBJ2-1
d_gene: TRBD2
v_gene: TRBV7-3
CDR3aa: CASSLRAGGDNEQFF
CDR3nt: TGTGCCAGCAGCTTAAGGGCGGGAGGGGACAATGAGCAGTTCTTC

j_gene: TRBJ1-5
d_gene: TRBD1
v_gene: TRBV6-1
CDR3aa: CASRWTGEGQPQHF
CDR3nt: TGTGCCAGCAGGTGGACAGGGGAGGGTCAGCCCCAGCATTTT

j_gene: TRBJ2-3
d_gene: TRBD2
v_gene: TRBV11-3
CDR3aa: CASSGRLAGGSDTQYF
CDR3nt: TGTGCCAGCAGCGGCCGACTAGCGGGAGGGTCAGATACGCAGTATTTT

j_gene: TRBJ2-2
d_gene: -
v_gene: TRBV9
CDR3aa: CASSSHLGGTGELFF
CDR3nt: TGTGCCAGCAGCTCCCACCTTGGTGGAACCGGGGAGCTGTTTTTT

j_gene: TRBJ1-5
d_gene: -
v_gene: TRBV6-1
CDR3aa: CASSDGIINQPQHF
CDR3nt: TGTGCCAGCAGTGACGGGATTATCAATCAGCCCCAGCATTTT

j_gene: TRBJ2-1
d_gene: -
v_gene: TRBV7-3
CDR3aa: CASADRRGHNEQFF
CDR3nt: TGTGCCAGCGCCGACCGGCGGGGGCACAATGAGCAGTTCTTC

j_gene: TRBJ2-3
d_gene: TRBD2
v_gene: TRBV7-3
CDR3aa: CASRLGLAGARPTDTQYF
CDR3nt: TGTGCCAGCAGATTGGGACTAGCGGGAGCCCGCCCCACAGATACGCAGTATTTT

j_gene: TRBJ1-6
d_gene: -
v_gene: TRBV5-1
CDR3aa: CASSLAGSSYNSPLHF
CDR3nt: TGCGCCAGCAGCTTGGCCGGGAGCTCCTATAATTCACCCCTCCACTTT

j_gene: TRBJ1-2
d_gene: TRBD1
v_gene: TRBV5-4
CDR3aa: CASSLDRGRGIYGYTF
CDR3nt: TGTGCCAGCAGCCTGGACAGGGGGCGCGGGATCTATGGCTACACCTTC

j_gene: TRBJ2-7
d_gene: TRBD2
v_gene: TRBV7-2
CDR3aa: CASSPRGASGTPYEQYF
CDR3nt: TGTGCCAGCAGCCCGCGAGGGGCTAGCGGAACCCCCTACGAGCAGTACTTC

j_gene: TRBJ2-1
d_gene: TRBD2
v_gene: TRBV5-1
CDR3aa: CASSLPGGSLTYNEQFF
CDR3nt: TGCGCCAGCAGCCTCCCGGGCGGGAGCCTCACCTACAATGAGCAGTTCTTC

j_gene: TRBJ2-2
d_gene: TRBD1
v_gene: TRBV5-1
CDR3aa: CASSFQVGQGGVAGELFF
CDR3nt: TGCGCCAGCAGCTTCCAGGTCGGACAGGGGGGGGTGGCCGGGGAGCTGTTTTTT

j_gene: TRBJ1-6
d_gene: -
v_gene: TRBV6-5
CDR3aa: CASSYSSENRSPLHF
CDR3nt: TGTGCCAGCAGTTACTCGTCTGAGAATAGGTCACCCCTCCACTTT

j_gene: TRBJ1-1
d_gene: -
v_gene: TRBV7-9
CDR3aa: CASSRMAPARGNTEAFF
CDR3nt: TGTGCCAGCAGCCGGATGGCGCCGGCCCGCGGGAACACTGAAGCCTTCTTT

j_gene: TRBJ2-5
d_gene: TRBD2
v_gene: TRBV7-9
CDR3aa: CASSFPTSGSGSLETQYF
CDR3nt: TGTGCCAGCAGCTTTCCAACTTCGGGTAGCGGGAGCCTGGAGACCCAGTACTTC

j_gene: TRBJ2-3
d_gene: TRBD1
v_gene: TRBV7-3
CDR3aa: CASSHSRTGPSTDTQYF
CDR3nt: TGTGCCAGCAGCCATTCAAGGACAGGGCCTAGCACAGATACGCAGTATTTT

j_gene: TRBJ2-4
d_gene: TRBD1
v_gene: TRBV11-2
CDR3aa: CASSLDRGNIQYF
CDR3nt: TGTGCCAGCAGCTTAGACAGGGGGAACATTCAGTACTTC